The 7 T cell receptor beta chains listed next were all sequenced from one sample in a study of spatial heterogeneity in lung cancer. Study-wide results and limits: It was found that expanded intratumoral alpha and beta TCR counts tracked tumor mutation counts.

The time point here: sample taken at primary tumor resection. TCRdb reprocessed the 5' RACE reads with MiXCR, giving one entry per CDR3 protein. This sample carries under 20,000 distinct CDR3 sequences, almost 6% of them seen once, and the ten largest clones take under 13%. The antigens for these receptors are not known. The starting material was lung tumor tissue, obtained at surgery. The receptors originated from a female donor with early-stage non-small cell lung cancer.

Concerning this clonotype: The library was designed around alpha chains, so this beta chain is a stray read whose abundance carries little weight. The chain has TRBV7-9 and TRBJ2-2; the match to TRBD2 covers 11 bases. CDR3 size: 16 residues. The ends lost 2 bases at V and 4 bases at J; junction bases unmatched: 3. Germline V gene sequence: CDR1 SEHNR, CDR2 FQNEAQ (reference sequence). The CDR3 DNA is TGTGCCAGCAGCTTAACTAGCGGGAGTATCACCGGGGAGCTGTTTTTT. Protein product: CASSLTSGSITGELFF.

At least ten counts were recorded for this clonotype. This beta chain was picked up by a library intended for alpha chains and is off target, so its count carries little meaning. The genes are TRBV4-1 and TRBJ2-7; 8 bases agree with TRBD2. J gave up 6 bases and V 5 bases, and 6 bases lay outside the gene matches. The CDR3 runs 13 residues. In germline, CDR1 is MGHRA, CDR2 YSYEKL. The CDR3 bases are TGCGCCAGCAGCGGTAGCGGGAAGTCCGAGCAGTACTTC. Translated, it gives CASSGSGKSEQYF.

This clonotype was counted at least ten times. For a library built for alpha chains, this beta chain is a stray read; little rests on its size. CDR3 DNA sequence: TGTGCCAGCAGCCAAGAGGGGTTTGGGGCTAATCAGCCCCAGCATTTT. This encodes CASSQEGFGANQPQHF. The chain carries TRBV4-2 and TRBJ1-5, with D possibly TRBD1 on 5 matching bases. V lost 0 bases, J lost 4 bases, and 13 bases lay in between. Germline-derived CDR1 and CDR2 are LGHNA and YNFKEQ. There are 16 residues in the CDR3.

This clonotype was observed at least ten times. The size of this beta chain means little, since it is a stray read in a library made for alpha chains. The chain joins TRBV28 to TRBJ2-7; 8 bases map to TRBD1. Trimming took 1 base from V and 9 from J; bases not matched to a gene: 5. This CDR3 spans 13 amino acids. The V gene's germline CDR1 is MDHEN and CDR2 SYDVKM. The CDR3 nucleotides are TGTGCCAGCAGTTTATTGCAGGGGGCGGTGCAGTACTTC. Protein: CASSLLQGAVQYF.

This clonotype was seen at least ten times. The size of this beta chain means little, since it is a stray read in a library made for alpha chains. The V call is TRBV7-2, the J call TRBJ1-1; D is unresolved. Germline loops: CDR1 SGHTA, CDR2 FQGNSA. The CDR3 has 11 residues. Trimming removed 8 bases at V and 5 bases at J, with 9 bases between. CDR3 sequence (DNA): TGTGCCAGCGCCCGGTTGACTGAAGCTTTCTTT. Translation: CASARLTEAFF.

As regards this clonotype: In a library made to pick up alpha chains, this beta chain is a stray read with a size that means little. The chain uses TRBV7-2 and TRBJ2-1; 9 bases are shared with TRBD2. The CDR3 covers 15 residues. J lost 5 bases, V lost 5 bases, and 7 bases had no gene match. CDR1 SGHTA and CDR2 FQGNSA come from the germline V gene. This CDR3 is CASSRLAVGHNEQFF. For the CDR3, the DNA is TGTGCCAGCAGCAGACTAGCGGTAGGGCACAATGAGCAGTTCTTC. Based on the CDR3 plus reference TRBV7-2 and TRBJ2-1, the full variable domain is GAGVSQSPSNKVTEKGKDVELRCDPISGHTALYWYRQSLGQGLEFLIYFQGNSAPDKSGLPSDRFSAERTGGSVSTLTIQRTQQEDSAVYLCASSRLAVGHNEQFFGPGTRLTVL.

This clonotype was found many times. Being off target in a library aimed at alpha chains, this beta chain has a size of little meaning. The CDR3 coding sequence is TGTGCCACCGGTGGGGGGCGTGGTAACTCTGGGGCCAACGTCCTGACTTTC. Protein product: CATGGGRGNSGANVLTF. J is TRBJ2-6 and V is TRBV7-2; possibly TRBD1 or TRBD2 for D (6 bases each). This CDR3 contains 17 residues. Germline V lookup: CDR1 SGHTA, CDR2 FQGNSA. V shed 10 bases and J shed 0 bases, with 19 bases lying between them.